These 25 T cell receptor beta chains were all obtained from the same sample, sequenced in a study of T-cell memory formation after mild COVID-19. Via MiXCR, TCRdb re-called the 5' RACE reads, giving one row per CDR3 protein. The data show some 57,000 distinct CDR3 sequences, 12% seen once. Sequenced: PBMCs or a T cell subset sorted from them (not recorded which). The receptor source for this set is a young man who had mild COVID-19 (a few samples of this study predate the infection). Cell type and time point are not known.

The DNA for the CDR3 is TGTGCCAGTACCACGATCCACGTGGGGGGGGTCACTGAAGCTTTCTTT. This gives the protein CASTTIHVGGVTEAFF. This chain uses TRBV19 with TRBJ1-1; the D gene is possibly TRBD1 (5 bases). V shed 7 bases and J shed 4 bases, with 22 bases lying between them. The CDR3 is 16 residues long. CDR1 and CDR2 (germline): LNHDA, SQIVND (reference sequence).

Note on this clonotype: A clone one base away is much larger, so this may be a read error. Written as DNA, the CDR3 is TGCGACAGCATCCTTGAGCGGGGCCACAATGAGCAGTTCTTC. It specifies CDSILERGHNEQFF. The rearrangement uses TRBV5-1 and TRBJ2-1, with 7 bases identical to TRBD2. The CDR3 runs to 14 residues. CDR1 is SGHRS, CDR2 YFSETQ, per germline.

This clonotype was observed many times. The V and J genes are TRBV11-2 and TRBJ1-1, with D unresolved. With 0 bases removed from V and 1 base from J, the gap between germline ends came to 3 bases. Germline V gene data show CDR1 as SGHAT and CDR2 as FQNNGV. This CDR3 spans 13 amino acids. In nucleotides, the CDR3 is TGTGCCAGCAGCTTAGATCGGAACACTGAAGCTTTCTTT. Protein sequence: CASSLDRNTEAFF.

V is TRBV6-2 or TRBV6-3 and J is TRBJ2-7, with D perhaps matching TRBD2 (6 bases). This CDR3 contains 13 residues. V was pared by 5 bases and J by 9 bases, with 17 bases between. Germline CDR1 and CDR2: MNHEY and SVGEGT. Here the CDR3 DNA reads TGTGCCAGCAGTCCCTCCGGGGGTAACGGGCAGTACGTC. Its protein product is CASSPSGGNGQYV.

This clonotype was found a few times. The chain employs TRBV7-3 and TRBJ2-3, with D perhaps TRBD1 (6 bases). The CDR3 has 14 residues. Germline-derived CDR1 and CDR2 are SGHTA and FQGTGA. Trimming stripped 5 bases from V and 8 bases from J, with 17 bases between. CDR3 residues: CASSPRWGPGTQYF. The CDR3 DNA reads TGTGCCAGCAGCCCCAGGTGGGGGCCTGGTACGCAGTATTTT.

At least ten counts were recorded for this clonotype. V and J are TRBV20-1 and TRBJ2-3; TRBD1 aligns across 11 bases. Trimming removed 6 bases from V and 4 bases from J; junction bases left unmatched: 6. Per germline, CDR1 DFQATT and CDR2 SNEGSKA (reference sequence). The length of the CDR3 is 14 residues. This CDR3 reads CSAEQGQGADTQYF. The CDR3 DNA is TGCAGTGCGGAACAGGGACAGGGGGCAGATACGCAGTATTTT.

This chain links TRBV25-1 with TRBJ1-5; possible D gene TRBD1, 5 bases. The germline gives CDR1 MGHDK, CDR2 SYGVNS. The CDR3 extends over 15 amino acids. V lost 2 bases and J 0 bases, leaving 8 bases between the germline ends. The DNA for the CDR3 is TGTGCCAGCAGTGAAGGGGGGGATAGCAATCAGCCCCAGCATTTT. Encoded protein: CASSEGGDSNQPQHF. The full variable domain, in which reference TRBV25-1 and TRBJ1-5 provide the parts outside the CDR3, is EADIYQTPRYLVIGTGKKITLECSQTMGHDKMYWYQQDPGMELHLIHYSYGVNSTEKGDLSSESTVSRIRTEHFPLTLESARPSHTSQYLCASSEGGDSNQPQHFGDGTRLSIL.

There are many counts of this clonotype. This chain connects TRBV14 to TRBJ2-5, with D unresolved. The germline gives CDR1 SGHDN, CDR2 FVKESK. This CDR3 contains 13 residues. V gave up 4 bases and J gave up 5 bases, with 11 bases separating them. In DNA, the CDR3 is TGTGCCAGCAGCCCAAGGATGCGGGAGACCCAGTACTTC. It is translated as CASSPRMRETQYF.

The V and J genes are TRBV20-1 and TRBJ2-1; 14 positions agree with TRBD2. J was trimmed by 10 bases and V by 3 bases; bases with no gene match: 8. The CDR3 has 15 residues. Germline loops: CDR1 DFQATT, CDR2 SNEGSKA (reference sequence). CDR3: CSARNGLAGGGEQFF. CDR3 nucleotides: TGCAGTGCTAGGAACGGACTAGCGGGGGGAGGAGAGCAGTTCTTC.

This clonotype was counted only a few times. The CDR3 loop reads CASSYQGRAKNIQYF. CDR3 sequence (DNA): TGTGCCAGCAGCTACCAGGGGAGAGCCAAAAACATTCAGTACTTC. V gene TRBV7-2 combines with J gene TRBJ2-4; TRBD1 is a possible D gene (6 bases). Trimming shortened V by 4 bases and J by 0 bases, and 10 bases separated the two germline ends. The CDR3 spans 15 residues. From germline, CDR1 is SGHTA and CDR2 FQGNSA. The whole variable domain, filled in from reference TRBV7-2 and TRBJ2-4, reads GAGVSQSPSNKVTEKGKDVELRCDPISGHTALYWYRQSLGQGLEFLIYFQGNSAPDKSGLPSDRFSAERTGGSVSTLTIQRTQQEDSAVYLCASSYQGRAKNIQYFGAGTRLSVL.

The chain has TRBV6-2 or TRBV6-3 and TRBJ1-5, with 10 bases lining up with TRBD1. J lost 5 bases, V lost 4 bases, and 5 bases had no gene match. Germline CDR1 and CDR2: MNHEY and SVGEGT. The CDR3 consists of 15 residues. The chain's CDR3 is CASSSTGGGYQPQHF. CDR3 bases: TGTGCCAGCAGTTCGACAGGGGGCGGTTATCAGCCCCAGCATTTT.

The genes are TRBV5-4 and TRBJ1-2, with TRBD1 matching 8 bases. The V and J ends lost 0 bases and 2 bases, in that order; junction bases with no gene match: 6. The CDR3 extends over 16 amino acids. CDR1 SGHNT and CDR2 YYREEE come from the germline V gene (reference sequence). The CDR3 sequence is CASSLEGWDRNYGYTF. The CDR3 DNA sequence: TGTGCCAGCAGCTTGGAAGGGTGGGACAGGAACTATGGCTACACCTTC.

There are a few counts of this clonotype. This sequence joins TRBV7-9 and TRBJ1-2; D perhaps matches TRBD1 (5 bases). V shed 5 bases and J shed 9 bases, with 13 bases lying between them. There are 12 residues in the CDR3. Germline values: CDR1 SEHNR, CDR2 FQNEAQ (reference sequence). The CDR3 protein is CASSLRGRRYTF. The CDR3 region has the DNA TGTGCCAGCAGCCTCCGGGGCCGGCGCTACACCTTC.

V and J are TRBV5-1 and TRBJ2-3, with 9 positions matching TRBD2. With 0 bases clipped from V and 4 bases from J, the junction kept 6 bases outside the gene matches. The germline V gene encodes CDR1 SGHRS and CDR2 YFSETQ. The CDR3 covers 16 residues. The CDR3 sequence: CASSLALAGMADTQYF. The CDR3, as DNA: TGCGCCAGCAGCTTGGCTCTAGCGGGGATGGCAGATACGCAGTATTTT.

The rearrangement links TRBV5-1 to TRBJ1-5; no clear D gene. The V end lost 4 bases, the J end lost 7 bases, and 21 bases lay between the germline ends. CDR3 size: 16 residues. CDR1 and CDR2 (germline): SGHRS, YFSETQ. Here the CDR3 DNA reads TGCGCCAGCAGCCCCGGAGCAGCTGGGTATGGCCAGCCCCAGCATTTT. Amino acids: CASSPGAAGYGQPQHF. The whole variable domain, remainder taken from reference TRBV5-1 and TRBJ1-5, is KAGVTQTPRYLIKTRGQQVTLSCSPISGHRSVSWYQQTPGQGLQFLFEYFSETQRNKGNFPGRFSGRQFSNSRSEMNVSTLELGDSALYLCASSPGAAGYGQPQHFGDGTRLSIL.

The chain carries TRBV6-6 and TRBJ1-6; TRBD1 is a possible D gene (5 bases). V was cut by 6 bases and J by 9 bases, with 15 bases left in between. This CDR3 region has 14 residues. Germline CDR1 MNHNY, CDR2 SVGAGI (reference sequence). CDR3 sequence: CASSSGTVSSPLHF. CDR3 DNA sequence: TGTGCCAGCAGCTCCGGGACGGTTAGTTCACCCCTCCACTTT.

The gene calls are TRBV24-1 and TRBJ1-5; D may be TRBD1 (5 bases). The CDR3 has 14 residues. V was trimmed by 4 bases and J by 5 bases, leaving 11 bases between them. From germline, CDR1 is KGHDR and CDR2 SFDVKD. CDR3 DNA: TGTGCCACCAGTGACGCGGGGACGTATCAGCCCCAGCATTTT. Its translation is CATSDAGTYQPQHF.

J is TRBJ2-7 and V is TRBV6-5; D is possibly TRBD1 or TRBD2 (7 bases each). The V and J ends lost 6 bases and 4 bases respectively, with 16 bases between them. The CDR3 extends over 14 amino acids. Germline V gene data show CDR1 as MNHEY and CDR2 as SVGAGI. In nucleotides, the CDR3 is TGTGCCAGCAGACGCCAGGGGGGGGATTACGAGCAGTACTTC. Amino acids: CASRRQGGDYEQYF.

This clonotype was picked up many times. This chain links TRBV9 with TRBJ2-7; the D is unclear. V was clipped by 7 bases and J by 0 bases, with 8 bases between them. The V gene's germline CDR1 is SGDLS and CDR2 YYNGEE. The CDR3 length is 12 residues. The DNA for the CDR3 is TGTGCCAGCGGGTCGGGCTCCTACGAGCAGTACTTC. It specifies CASGSGSYEQYF.

The J gene is TRBJ2-7, the V gene TRBV13; 8 positions agree with TRBD2. From germline, CDR1 is PRHDT and CDR2 FYEKMQ (reference sequence). The CDR3 runs to 15 residues. V shed 4 bases, J shed 2 bases, and the junction held 7 bases outside the gene matches. CDR3 loop: CASSSAGGLAYEQYF. The CDR3 nucleotides are TGTGCCAGCAGCTCCGCGGGGGGTCTAGCCTACGAGCAGTACTTC.

This clonotype was picked up a small number of times. The chain couples TRBV15 to TRBJ2-3; 9 bases map to TRBD2. There are 16 residues in the CDR3. J gave up 3 bases and V 3 bases, and 7 bases lay outside the gene matches. Germline-derived CDR1 and CDR2 are LNHNV and YYDKDF (reference sequence). The CDR3, as DNA: TGTGCCACCAGCAGGGGTAGCGGGGGACTTACAGATACGCAGTATTTT. This sequence encodes CATSRGSGGLTDTQYF. Variable domain in full (rest from reference TRBV15 and TRBJ2-3): DAMVIQNPRYQVTQFGKPVTLSCSQTLNHNVMYWYQQKSSQAPKLLFHYYDKDFNNEADTPDNFQSRRPNTSFCFLDIRSPGLGDTAMYLCATSRGSGGLTDTQYFGPGTRLTVL.

The chain carries TRBV3-1 and TRBJ2-3, with a tentative D call TRBD2 (5 bases). The CDR3 is made up of 14 amino acids. Between the trimmed V and J ends, which lost 0 bases and 13 bases, there was a span of 17 bases. Germline loops: CDR1 LGHDT, CDR2 YNNKEL (reference sequence). This CDR3 reads CASSQDPGNPLKYF. The DNA for the CDR3 is TGTGCCAGCAGCCAAGACCCCGGGAATCCTTTGAAGTATTTT.

In this sample, this clonotype turned up a few times. The CDR3 loop is CASSFVTPGTVNTEAFF. In DNA, the CDR3 is TGTGCCAGCAGTTTCGTCACCCCCGGGACGGTGAACACTGAAGCTTTCTTT. The chain is built from TRBV6-5 and TRBJ1-1; a weak D match, TRBD1 (5 bases). The CDR3 runs to 17 residues. Trimming removed 4 bases from V and 0 bases from J, with 18 bases in between. CDR1 and CDR2 from the germline V gene are MNHEY and SVGAGI.

This clonotype was found a few times. One junction end does not reproduce the germline sequence, and a read error may be involved. This sequence joins TRBV20-1 and TRBJ1-2, with a weak D call TRBD1 (6 bases). Germline values: CDR1 DFQATT, CDR2 SNEGSKA (reference sequence). The CDR3 has 14 amino acids. CDR3 amino acids: CSARGGARNYGYTF. CDR3 nucleotides: TGCAGTGCAAGAGGGGGGGCGCGGAACTATGGCTACACCTTC.

A few counts support this clonotype. The chain couples TRBV30 to TRBJ2-5; 11 nucleotides line up with TRBD1. This CDR3 has 11 residues. Germline V gene lookup returns CDR1 GTSNPN and CDR2 SVGIG (reference sequence). V trimming: 5 bases; J trimming: 9 bases; junction bases outside the gene matches: 2. CDR3 loop: CAWGQGAAQYF. The CDR3 DNA is TGTGCCTGGGGACAGGGGGCGGCCCAGTACTTC.